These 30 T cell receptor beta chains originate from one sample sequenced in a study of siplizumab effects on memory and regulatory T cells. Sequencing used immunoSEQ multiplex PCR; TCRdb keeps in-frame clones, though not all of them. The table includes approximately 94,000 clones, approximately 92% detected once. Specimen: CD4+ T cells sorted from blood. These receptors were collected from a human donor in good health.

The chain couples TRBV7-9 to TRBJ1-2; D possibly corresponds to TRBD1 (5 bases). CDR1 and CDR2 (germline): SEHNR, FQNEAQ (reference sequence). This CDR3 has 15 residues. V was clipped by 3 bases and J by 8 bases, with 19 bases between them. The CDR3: CASSLAMAGLSGYTF. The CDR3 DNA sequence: TGTGCCAGCAGCTTGGCTATGGCGGGGCTTAGCGGCTACACCTTC.

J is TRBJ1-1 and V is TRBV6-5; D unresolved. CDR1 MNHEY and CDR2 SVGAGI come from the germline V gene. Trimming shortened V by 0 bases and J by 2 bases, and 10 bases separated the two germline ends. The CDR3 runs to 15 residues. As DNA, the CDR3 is TGTGCCAGCAGTTACTCGGGGAAGGCTAACACTGAAGCTTTCTTT. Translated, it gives CASSYSGKANTEAFF.

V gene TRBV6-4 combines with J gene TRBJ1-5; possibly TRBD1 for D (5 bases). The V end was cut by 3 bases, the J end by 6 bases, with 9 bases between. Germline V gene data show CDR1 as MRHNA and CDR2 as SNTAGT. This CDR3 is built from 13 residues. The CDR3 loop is CASSEQGGQPQHF. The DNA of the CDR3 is TGTGCCAGCAGTGAGCAGGGCGGTCAGCCCCAGCATTTT.

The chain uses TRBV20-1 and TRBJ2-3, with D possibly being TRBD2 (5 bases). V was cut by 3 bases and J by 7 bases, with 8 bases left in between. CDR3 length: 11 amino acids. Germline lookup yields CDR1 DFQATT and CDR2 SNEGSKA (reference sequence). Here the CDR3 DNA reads TGCAGTGCTAGTAGCGCGAATACGCAGTATTTT. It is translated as CSASSANTQYF.

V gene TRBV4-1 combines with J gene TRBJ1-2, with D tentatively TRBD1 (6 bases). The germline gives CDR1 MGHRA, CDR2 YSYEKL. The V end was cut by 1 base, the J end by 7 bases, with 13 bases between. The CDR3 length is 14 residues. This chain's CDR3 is CASSQVTQGSGYTF. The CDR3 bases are TGCGCCAGCAGCCAAGTCACCCAGGGGAGTGGCTACACCTTC.

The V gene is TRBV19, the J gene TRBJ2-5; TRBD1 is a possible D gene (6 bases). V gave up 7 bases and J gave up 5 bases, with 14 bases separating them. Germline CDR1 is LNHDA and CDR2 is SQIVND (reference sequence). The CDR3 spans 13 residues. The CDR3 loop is CASTEQGGETQYF. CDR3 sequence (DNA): TGTGCCAGTACCGAACAGGGCGGGGAGACCCAGTACTTC. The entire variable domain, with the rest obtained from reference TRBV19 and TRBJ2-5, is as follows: DGGITQSPKYLFRKEGQNVTLSCEQNLNHDAMYWYRQDPGQGLRLIYYSQIVNDFQKGDIAEGYSVSREKKESFPLTVTSAQKNPTAFYLCASTEQGGETQYFGPGTRLLVL.

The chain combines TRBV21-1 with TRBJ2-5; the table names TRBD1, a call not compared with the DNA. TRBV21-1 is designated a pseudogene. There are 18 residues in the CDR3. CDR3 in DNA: TGTGCCAGCAGCAATTTAGGGTCCCAGGGAACCATACAAGAGACCCAGTACTTC. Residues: CASSNLGSQGTIQETQYF.

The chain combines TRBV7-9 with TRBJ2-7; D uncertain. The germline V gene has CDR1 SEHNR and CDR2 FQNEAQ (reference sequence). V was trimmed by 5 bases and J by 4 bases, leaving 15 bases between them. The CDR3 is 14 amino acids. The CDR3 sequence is CASSPRPDVYEQYF. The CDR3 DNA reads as TGTGCCAGCAGCCCTAGACCGGACGTATACGAGCAGTACTTC. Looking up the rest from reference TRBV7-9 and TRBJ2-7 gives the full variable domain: DTGVSQNPRHKITKRGQNVTFRCDPISEHNRLYWYRQTLGQGPEFLTYFQNEAQLEKSRLLSDRFSAERPKGSFSTLEIQRTEQGDSAMYLCASSPRPDVYEQYFGPGTRLTVT.

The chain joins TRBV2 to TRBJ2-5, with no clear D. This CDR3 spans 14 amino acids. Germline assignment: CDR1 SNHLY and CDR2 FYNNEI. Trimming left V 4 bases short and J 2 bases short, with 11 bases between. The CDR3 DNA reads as TGTGCCAGCAGTGCCGAAATCCTACAAGAGACCCAGTACTTC. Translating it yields CASSAEILQETQYF.

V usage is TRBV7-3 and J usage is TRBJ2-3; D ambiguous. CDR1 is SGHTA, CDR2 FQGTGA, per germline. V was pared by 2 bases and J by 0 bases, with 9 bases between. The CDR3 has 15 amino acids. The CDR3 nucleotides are TGTGCCAGCAGCTTATCCCTGACTAGCACAGATACGCAGTATTTT. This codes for CASSLSLTSTDTQYF.

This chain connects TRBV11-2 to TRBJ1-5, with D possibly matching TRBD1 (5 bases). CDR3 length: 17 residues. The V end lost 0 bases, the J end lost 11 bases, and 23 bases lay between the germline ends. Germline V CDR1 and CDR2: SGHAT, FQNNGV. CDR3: CASSLDYGRPGELTQHF. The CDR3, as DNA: TGTGCCAGCAGCTTAGACTACGGCAGACCGGGGGAATTGACCCAGCATTTT. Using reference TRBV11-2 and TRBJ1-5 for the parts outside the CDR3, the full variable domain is EAGVAQSPRYKIIEKRQSVAFWCNPISGHATLYWYQQILGQGPKLLIQFQNNGVVDDSQLPKDRFSAERLKGVDSTLKIQPAKLEDSAVYLCASSLDYGRPGELTQHFGDGTRLSIL.

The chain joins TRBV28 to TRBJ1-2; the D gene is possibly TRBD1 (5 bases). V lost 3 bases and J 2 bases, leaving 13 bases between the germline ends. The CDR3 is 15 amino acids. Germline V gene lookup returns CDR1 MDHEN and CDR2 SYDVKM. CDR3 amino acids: CASSFPPGQNYGYTF. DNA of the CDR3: TGTGCCAGCAGTTTTCCCCCGGGGCAGAACTATGGCTACACCTTC.

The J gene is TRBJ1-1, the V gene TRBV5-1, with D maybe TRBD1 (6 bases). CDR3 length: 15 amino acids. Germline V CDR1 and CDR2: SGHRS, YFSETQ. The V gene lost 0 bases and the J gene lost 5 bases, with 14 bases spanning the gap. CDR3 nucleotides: TGCGCCAGCAGCTTGGTGGGTCGGGGGCGTACTGAAGCTTTCTTT. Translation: CASSLVGRGRTEAFF.

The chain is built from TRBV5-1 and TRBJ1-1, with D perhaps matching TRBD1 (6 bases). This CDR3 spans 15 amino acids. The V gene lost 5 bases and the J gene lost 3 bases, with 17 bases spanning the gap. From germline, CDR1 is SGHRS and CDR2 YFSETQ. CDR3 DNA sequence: TGCGCCAGCAGGCCCTCAACAGGGAGGCACACTGAAGCTTTCTTT. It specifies CASRPSTGRHTEAFF.

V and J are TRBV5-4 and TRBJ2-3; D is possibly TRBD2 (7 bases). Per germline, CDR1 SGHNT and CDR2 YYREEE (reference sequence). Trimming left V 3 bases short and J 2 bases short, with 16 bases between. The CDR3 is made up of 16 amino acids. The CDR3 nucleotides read TGTGCCAGCAGCTCCCAGCGAGGGGGGGCCACAGATACGCAGTATTTT. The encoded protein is CASSSQRGGATDTQYF.

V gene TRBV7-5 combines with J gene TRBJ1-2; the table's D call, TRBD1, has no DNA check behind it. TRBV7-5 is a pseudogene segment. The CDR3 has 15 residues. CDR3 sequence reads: CVRSLARRGAEGYTF. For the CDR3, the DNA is TGTGTCAGAAGCTTAGCCCGTCGTGGGGCGGAAGGCTACACCTTC.

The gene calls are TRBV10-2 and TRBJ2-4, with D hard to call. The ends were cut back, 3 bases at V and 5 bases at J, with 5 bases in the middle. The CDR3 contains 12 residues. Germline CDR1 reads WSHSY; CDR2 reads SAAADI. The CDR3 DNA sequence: TGCGCCAGCAGTGACCCCGAAAACATTCAGTACTTC. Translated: CASSDPENIQYF.

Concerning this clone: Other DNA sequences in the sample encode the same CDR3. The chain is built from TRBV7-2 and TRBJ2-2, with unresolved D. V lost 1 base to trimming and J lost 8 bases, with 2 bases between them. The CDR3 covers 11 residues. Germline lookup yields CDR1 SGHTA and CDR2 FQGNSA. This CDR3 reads CASSLVGELFF. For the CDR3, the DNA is TGTGCCAGCAGCTTAGTAGGGGAGCTGTTTTTT.

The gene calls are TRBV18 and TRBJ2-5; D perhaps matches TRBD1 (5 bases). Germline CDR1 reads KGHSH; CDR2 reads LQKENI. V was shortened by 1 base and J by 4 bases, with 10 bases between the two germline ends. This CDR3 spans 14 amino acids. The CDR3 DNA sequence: TGTGCCAGCTCACCACAGGGGTCTGGAGAGACCCAGTACTTC. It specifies CASSPQGSGETQYF. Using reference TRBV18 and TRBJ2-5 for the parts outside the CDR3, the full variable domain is NAGVMQNPRHLVRRRGQEARLRCSPMKGHSHVYWYRQLPEEGLKFMVYLQKENIIDESGMPKERFSAEFPKEGPSILRIQQVVRGDSAAYFCASSPQGSGETQYFGPGTRLLVL.

The CDR3 region is CASSPRGADTGELFF. The CDR3 nucleotides are TGTGCCAGCAGCCCCAGGGGGGCGGACACCGGGGAGCTGTTTTTT. This chain joins TRBV11-2 and TRBJ2-2, with D possibly being TRBD1 (7 bases). Per the germline V gene, CDR1 is SGHAT and CDR2 is FQNNGV. V was cut by 5 bases and J by 3 bases, with 13 bases left in between. This CDR3 is 15 amino acids long. The full variable domain, with the rest looked up from reference TRBV11-2 and TRBJ2-2, is EAGVAQSPRYKIIEKRQSVAFWCNPISGHATLYWYQQILGQGPKLLIQFQNNGVVDDSQLPKDRFSAERLKGVDSTLKIQPAKLEDSAVYLCASSPRGADTGELFFGEGSRLTVL.

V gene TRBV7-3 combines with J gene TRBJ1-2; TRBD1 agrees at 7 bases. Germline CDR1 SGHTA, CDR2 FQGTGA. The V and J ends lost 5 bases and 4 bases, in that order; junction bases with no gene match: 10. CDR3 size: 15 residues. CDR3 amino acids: CASSLSGDSSYGYTF. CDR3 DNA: TGTGCCAGCAGCCTATCGGGGGACAGCTCCTATGGCTACACCTTC. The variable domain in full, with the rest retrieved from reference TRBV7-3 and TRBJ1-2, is GAGVSQTPSNKVTEKGKYVELRCDPISGHTALYWYRQSLGQGPEFLIYFQGTGAADDSGLPNDRFFAVRPEGSVSTLKIQRTERGDSAVYLCASSLSGDSSYGYTFGSGTRLTVV.

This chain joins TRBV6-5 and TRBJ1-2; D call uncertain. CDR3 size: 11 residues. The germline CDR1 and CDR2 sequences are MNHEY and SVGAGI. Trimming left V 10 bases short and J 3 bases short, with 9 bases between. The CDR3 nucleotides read TGTGCCACCTCGGAAGACTATGGCTACACCTTC. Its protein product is CATSEDYGYTF.

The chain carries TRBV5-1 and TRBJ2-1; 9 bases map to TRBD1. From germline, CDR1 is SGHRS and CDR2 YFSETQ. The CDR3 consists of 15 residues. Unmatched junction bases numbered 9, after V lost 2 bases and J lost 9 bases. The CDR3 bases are TGCGCCAGCAGCTTCAAGGGGACAGGGTTGAGTGAGCAGTTCTTC. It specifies CASSFKGTGLSEQFF.

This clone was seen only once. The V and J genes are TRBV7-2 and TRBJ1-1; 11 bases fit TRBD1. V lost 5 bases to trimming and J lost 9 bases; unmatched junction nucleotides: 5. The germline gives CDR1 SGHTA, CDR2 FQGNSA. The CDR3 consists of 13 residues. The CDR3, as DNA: TGTGCCAGCAGCGAAGGACAGGGGGCTAAAGCTTTCTTT. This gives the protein CASSEGQGAKAFF.

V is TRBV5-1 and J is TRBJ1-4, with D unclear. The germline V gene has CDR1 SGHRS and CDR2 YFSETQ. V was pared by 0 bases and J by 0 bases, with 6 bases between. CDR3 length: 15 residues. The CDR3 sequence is CASSLGPATNEKLFF. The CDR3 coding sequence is TGCGCCAGCAGCTTGGGGCCAGCAACTAATGAAAAACTGTTTTTT.

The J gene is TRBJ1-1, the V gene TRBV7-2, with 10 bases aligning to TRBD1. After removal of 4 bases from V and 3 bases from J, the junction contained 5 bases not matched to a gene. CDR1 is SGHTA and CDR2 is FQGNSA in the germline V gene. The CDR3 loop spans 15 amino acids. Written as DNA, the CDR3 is TGTGCCAGCAGCTCCTGGGACAGGGGTGACACTGAAGCTTTCTTT. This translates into CASSSWDRGDTEAFF.

CDR3 sequence (DNA): TGTGCCAGCAGCCAAGACAGGAACATTCAGTACTTC. It is translated as CASSQDRNIQYF. The chain couples TRBV14 to TRBJ2-4; no clear D. Germline V gene sequence: CDR1 SGHDN, CDR2 FVKESK. V dropped 0 bases and J dropped 7 bases, with 4 bases sitting between them. This CDR3 is 12 amino acids long.

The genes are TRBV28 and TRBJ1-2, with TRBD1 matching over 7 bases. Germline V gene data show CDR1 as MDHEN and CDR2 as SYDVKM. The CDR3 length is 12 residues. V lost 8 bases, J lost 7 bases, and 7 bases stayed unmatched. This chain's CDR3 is CASCSGTVGYTF. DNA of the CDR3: TGTGCCAGCTGTAGCGGGACAGTTGGCTACACCTTC.

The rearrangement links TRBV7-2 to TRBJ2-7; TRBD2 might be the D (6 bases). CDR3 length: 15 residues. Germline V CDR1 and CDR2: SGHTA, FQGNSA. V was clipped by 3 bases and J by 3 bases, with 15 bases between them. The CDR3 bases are TGTGCCAGCAGCTTGGGGGGTAGCAGAAACTACGAGCAGTACTTC. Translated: CASSLGGSRNYEQYF. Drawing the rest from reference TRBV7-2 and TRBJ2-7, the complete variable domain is GAGVSQSPSNKVTEKGKDVELRCDPISGHTALYWYRQSLGQGLEFLIYFQGNSAPDKSGLPSDRFSAERTGGSVSTLTIQRTQQEDSAVYLCASSLGGSRNYEQYFGPGTRLTVT.

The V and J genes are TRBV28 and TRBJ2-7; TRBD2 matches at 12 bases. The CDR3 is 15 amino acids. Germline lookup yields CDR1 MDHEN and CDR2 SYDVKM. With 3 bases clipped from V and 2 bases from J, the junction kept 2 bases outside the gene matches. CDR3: CASSFLAGGPYEQYF. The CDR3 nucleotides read TGTGCCAGCAGTTTCCTAGCGGGGGGGCCCTACGAGCAGTACTTC.